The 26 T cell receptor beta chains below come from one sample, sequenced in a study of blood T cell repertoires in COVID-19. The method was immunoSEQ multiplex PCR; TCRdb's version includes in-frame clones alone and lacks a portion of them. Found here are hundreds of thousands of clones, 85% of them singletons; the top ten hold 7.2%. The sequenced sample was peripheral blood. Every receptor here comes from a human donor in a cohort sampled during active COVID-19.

CDR3 loop: CASSEPGQGAYNEQFF. CDR3 DNA: TGTGCCAGCAGCGAACCGGGACAGGGGGCCTACAATGAGCAGTTCTTC. The chain is built from TRBV5-6 and TRBJ2-1; TRBD1 aligns across 11 bases. CDR3 length equals 16 residues. In germline, CDR1 is SGHDT, CDR2 YYEEEE. With V trimmed by 4 bases and J by 2 bases, 5 bases remained unmatched.

CDR3 sequence reads: CASRGQGMLNNSPLHF. In DNA form, the CDR3 reads TGTGCCAGCCGGGGACAGGGGATGCTGAATAATTCACCCCTCCACTTT. The chain recombines TRBV11-1 with TRBJ1-6; 10 bases align to TRBD1. Trimming removed 8 bases from V and 5 bases from J; junction bases left unmatched: 9. The CDR3 loop spans 16 amino acids. Germline lookup yields CDR1 SGHAT and CDR2 FQDESV (reference sequence).

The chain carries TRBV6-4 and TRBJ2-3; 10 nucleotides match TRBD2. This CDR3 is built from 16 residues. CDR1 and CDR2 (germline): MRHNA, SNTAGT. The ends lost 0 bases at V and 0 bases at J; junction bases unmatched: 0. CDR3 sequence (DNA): TGTGCCAGCAGTGACTCAGCGGGGGGGAGCACAGATACGCAGTATTTT. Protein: CASSDSAGGSTDTQYF.

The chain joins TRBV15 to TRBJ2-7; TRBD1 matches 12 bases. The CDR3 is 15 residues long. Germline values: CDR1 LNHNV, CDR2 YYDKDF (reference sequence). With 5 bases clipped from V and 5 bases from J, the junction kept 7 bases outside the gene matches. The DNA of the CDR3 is TGTGCCACCAGCTTCGCCGGGACAGGGGGCGACGAGCAGTACTTC. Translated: CATSFAGTGGDEQYF. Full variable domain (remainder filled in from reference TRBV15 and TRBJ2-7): DAMVIQNPRYQVTQFGKPVTLSCSQTLNHNVMYWYQQKSSQAPKLLFHYYDKDFNNEADTPDNFQSRRPNTSFCFLDIRSPGLGDTAMYLCATSFAGTGGDEQYFGPGTRLTVT.

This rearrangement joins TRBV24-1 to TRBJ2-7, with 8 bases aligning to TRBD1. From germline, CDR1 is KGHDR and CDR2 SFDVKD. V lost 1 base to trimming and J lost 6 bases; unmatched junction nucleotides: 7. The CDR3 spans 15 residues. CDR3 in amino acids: CATSDFRTGIFEQYF. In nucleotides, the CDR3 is TGTGCCACCAGTGATTTTCGGACAGGGATATTCGAGCAGTACTTC.

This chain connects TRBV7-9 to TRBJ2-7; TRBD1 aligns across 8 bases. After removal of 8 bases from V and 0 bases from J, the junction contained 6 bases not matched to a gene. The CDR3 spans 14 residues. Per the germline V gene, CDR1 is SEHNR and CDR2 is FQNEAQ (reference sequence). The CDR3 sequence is CASGRDRSSYEQYF. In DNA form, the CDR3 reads TGTGCCAGCGGGCGGGACAGGAGCTCCTACGAGCAGTACTTC.

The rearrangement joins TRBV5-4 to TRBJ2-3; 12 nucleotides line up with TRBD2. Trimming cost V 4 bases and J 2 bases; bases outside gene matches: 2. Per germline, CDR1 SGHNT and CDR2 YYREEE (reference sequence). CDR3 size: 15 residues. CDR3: CASSRLAGVTDTQYF. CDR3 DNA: TGTGCCAGCAGCCGACTAGCGGGGGTCACAGATACGCAGTATTTT. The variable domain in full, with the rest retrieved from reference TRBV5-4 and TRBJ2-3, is ETGVTQSPTHLIKTRGQQVTLRCSSQSGHNTVSWYQQALGQGPQFIFQYYREEENGRGNFPPRFSGLQFPNYSSELNVNALELDDSALYLCASSRLAGVTDTQYFGPGTRLTVL.

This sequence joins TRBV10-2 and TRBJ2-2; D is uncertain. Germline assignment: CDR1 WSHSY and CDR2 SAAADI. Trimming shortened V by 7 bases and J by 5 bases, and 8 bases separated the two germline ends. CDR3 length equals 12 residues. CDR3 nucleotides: TGCGCCAGCATCGCGGAAACCGGGGAGCTGTTTTTT. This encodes CASIAETGELFF.

This CDR3 reads CASSSGGSEAFF. In DNA form, the CDR3 reads TGTGCCAGCAGCTCGGGGGGGTCTGAAGCTTTCTTT. This chain connects TRBV5-6 to TRBJ1-1, with TRBD1 as a possible D gene (5 bases). CDR3 length: 12 residues. Trimming took 3 bases from V and 6 from J, leaving 9 bases between them. In germline, CDR1 is SGHDT, CDR2 YYEEEE.

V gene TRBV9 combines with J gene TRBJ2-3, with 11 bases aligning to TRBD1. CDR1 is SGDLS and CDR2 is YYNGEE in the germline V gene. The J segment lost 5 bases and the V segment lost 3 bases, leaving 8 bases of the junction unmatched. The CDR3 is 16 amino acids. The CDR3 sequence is CASSAPDRGLEDTQYF. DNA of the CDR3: TGTGCCAGCAGCGCCCCGGACAGGGGGCTGGAAGATACGCAGTATTTT.

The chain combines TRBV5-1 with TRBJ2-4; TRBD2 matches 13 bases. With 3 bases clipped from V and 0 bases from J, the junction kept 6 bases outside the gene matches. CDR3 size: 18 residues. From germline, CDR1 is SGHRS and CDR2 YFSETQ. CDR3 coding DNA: TGCGCCAGCAGCTGGACTAGCGGGGGTTTCCAAGCCAAAAACATTCAGTACTTC. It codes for CASSWTSGGFQAKNIQYF.

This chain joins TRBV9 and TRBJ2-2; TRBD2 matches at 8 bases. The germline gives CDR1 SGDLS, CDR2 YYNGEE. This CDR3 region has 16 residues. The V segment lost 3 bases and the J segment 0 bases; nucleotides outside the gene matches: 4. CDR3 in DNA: TGTGCCAGCAGCGCCGGTAGCGGGGCGAACACCGGGGAGCTGTTTTTT. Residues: CASSAGSGANTGELFF.

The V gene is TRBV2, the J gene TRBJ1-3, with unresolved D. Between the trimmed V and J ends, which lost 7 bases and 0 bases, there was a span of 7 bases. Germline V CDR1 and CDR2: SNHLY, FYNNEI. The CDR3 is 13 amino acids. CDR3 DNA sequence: TGTGCCAGCATCAGGTACTCTGGAAACACCATATATTTT. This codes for CASIRYSGNTIYF. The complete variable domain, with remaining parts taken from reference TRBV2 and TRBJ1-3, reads EPEVTQTPSHQVTQMGQEVILRCVPISNHLYFYWYRQILGQKVEFLVSFYNNEISEKSEIFDDQFSVERPDGSNFTLKIRSTKLEDSAMYFCASIRYSGNTIYFGEGSWLTVV.

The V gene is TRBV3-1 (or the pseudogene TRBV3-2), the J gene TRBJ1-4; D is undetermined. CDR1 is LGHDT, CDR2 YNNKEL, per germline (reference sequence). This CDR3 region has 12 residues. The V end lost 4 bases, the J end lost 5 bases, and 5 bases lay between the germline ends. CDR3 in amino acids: CASSLRNEKLFF. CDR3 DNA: TGTGCCAGCAGCCTCAGGAATGAAAAACTGTTTTTT.

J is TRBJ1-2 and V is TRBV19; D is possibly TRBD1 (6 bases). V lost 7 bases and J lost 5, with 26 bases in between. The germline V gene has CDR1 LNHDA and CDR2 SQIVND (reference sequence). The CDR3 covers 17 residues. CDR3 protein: CASTYQGQNLPGYGYTF. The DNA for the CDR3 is TGTGCCAGTACCTATCAGGGACAAAACCTTCCTGGATATGGCTACACCTTC.

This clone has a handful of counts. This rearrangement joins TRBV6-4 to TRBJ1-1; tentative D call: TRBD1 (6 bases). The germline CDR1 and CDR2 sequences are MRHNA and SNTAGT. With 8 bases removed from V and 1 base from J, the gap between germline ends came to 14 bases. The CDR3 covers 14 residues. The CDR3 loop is CASRDTDRNTEAFF. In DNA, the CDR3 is TGTGCCAGCCGAGATACGGACAGGAACACTGAAGCTTTCTTT.

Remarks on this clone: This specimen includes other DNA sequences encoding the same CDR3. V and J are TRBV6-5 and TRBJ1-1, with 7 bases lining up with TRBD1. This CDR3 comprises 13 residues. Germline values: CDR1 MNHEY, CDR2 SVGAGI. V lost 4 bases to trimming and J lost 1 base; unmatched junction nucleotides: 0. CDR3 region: CASSWTGNTEAFF. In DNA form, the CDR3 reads TGTGCCAGCAGTTGGACAGGGAACACTGAAGCTTTCTTT.

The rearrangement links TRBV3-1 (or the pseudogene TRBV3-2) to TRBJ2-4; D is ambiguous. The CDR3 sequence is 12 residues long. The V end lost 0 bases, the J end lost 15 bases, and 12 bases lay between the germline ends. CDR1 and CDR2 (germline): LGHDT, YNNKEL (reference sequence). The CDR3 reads CASSQEQTTPYF. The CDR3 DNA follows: TGTGCCAGCAGCCAAGAGCAGACGACTCCGTACTTC.

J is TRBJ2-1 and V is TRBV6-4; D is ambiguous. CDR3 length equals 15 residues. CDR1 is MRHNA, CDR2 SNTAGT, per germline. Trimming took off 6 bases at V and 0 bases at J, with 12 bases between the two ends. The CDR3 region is CASSPRLLSYNEQFF. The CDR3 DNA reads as TGTGCCAGCAGCCCTCGGTTACTCTCCTACAATGAGCAGTTCTTC.

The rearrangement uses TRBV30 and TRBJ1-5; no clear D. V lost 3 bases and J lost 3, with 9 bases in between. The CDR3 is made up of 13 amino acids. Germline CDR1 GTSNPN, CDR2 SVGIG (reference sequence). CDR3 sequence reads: CAWSGLINQPQHF. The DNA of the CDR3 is TGTGCCTGGAGCGGACTTATCAATCAGCCCCAGCATTTT.

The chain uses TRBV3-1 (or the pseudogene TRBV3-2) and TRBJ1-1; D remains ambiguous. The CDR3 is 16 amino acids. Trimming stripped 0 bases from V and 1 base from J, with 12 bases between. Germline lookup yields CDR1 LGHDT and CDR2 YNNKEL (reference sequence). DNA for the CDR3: TGTGCCAGCAGCCAAGAGGCTGTCAAACCGAACACTGAAGCTTTCTTT. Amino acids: CASSQEAVKPNTEAFF.

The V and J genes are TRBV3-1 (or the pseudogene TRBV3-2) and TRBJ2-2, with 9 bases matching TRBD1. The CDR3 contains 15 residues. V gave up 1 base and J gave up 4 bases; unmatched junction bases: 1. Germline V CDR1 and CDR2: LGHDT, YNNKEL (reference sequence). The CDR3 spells CASSQATGGTGELFF. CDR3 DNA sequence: TGTGCCAGCAGCCAAGCGACAGGGGGCACCGGGGAGCTGTTTTTT.

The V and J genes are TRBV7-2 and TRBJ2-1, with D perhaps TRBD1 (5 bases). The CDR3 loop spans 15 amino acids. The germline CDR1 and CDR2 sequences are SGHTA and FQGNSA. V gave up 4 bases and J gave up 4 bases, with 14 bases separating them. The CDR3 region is CASSSVGVLYNEQFF. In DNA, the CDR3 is TGTGCCAGCAGCTCCGTAGGGGTCCTTTACAATGAGCAGTTCTTC. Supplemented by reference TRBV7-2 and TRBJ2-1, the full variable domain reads GAGVSQSPSNKVTEKGKDVELRCDPISGHTALYWYRQSLGQGLEFLIYFQGNSAPDKSGLPSDRFSAERTGGSVSTLTIQRTQQEDSAVYLCASSSVGVLYNEQFFGPGTRLTVL.

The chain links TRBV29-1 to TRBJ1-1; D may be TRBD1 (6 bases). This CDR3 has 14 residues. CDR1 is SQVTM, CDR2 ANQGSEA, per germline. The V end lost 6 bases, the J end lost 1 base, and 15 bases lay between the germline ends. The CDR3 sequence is CSVLHREWNTEAFF. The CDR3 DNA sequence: TGCAGCGTCCTACACAGGGAATGGAACACTGAAGCTTTCTTT.

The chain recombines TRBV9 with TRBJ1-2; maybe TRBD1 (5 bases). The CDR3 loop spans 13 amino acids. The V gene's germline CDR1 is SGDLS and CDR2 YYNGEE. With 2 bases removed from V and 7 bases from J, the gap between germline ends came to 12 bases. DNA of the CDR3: TGTGCCAGCAGCGTCCCCAGCGGGGGTGGCTACACCTTC. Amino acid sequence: CASSVPSGGGYTF.

This chain's CDR3 is CASNGGLSYNEQFF. CDR3 bases: TGTGCCAGTAACGGGGGACTATCCTACAATGAGCAGTTCTTC. The chain joins TRBV19 to TRBJ2-1, with 7 bases identical to TRBD2. V was clipped by 7 bases and J by 1 base; unmatched bases: 4. CDR1 is LNHDA and CDR2 is SQIVND in the germline V gene (reference sequence). The CDR3 has 14 residues.